These 8 T cell receptor beta chains were sequenced from one sample in a study of CD8 T cells in Susac syndrome. Reverse transcription of 0.5 to 1 ug RNA was performed with random hexamers. Using its own MiXCR run on the immunoSEQ multiplex PCR reads, TCRdb lists one record per CDR3 protein. The table has tens of thousands of distinct CDR3 sequences, 94% seen once. The sample taken for sequencing was CD8+ T cells from PBMCs. The receptor source for this set is a human donor in good health.

The rearrangement uses TRBV7-9 and TRBJ1-2; 7 nucleotides align to TRBD1. Germline CDR1 is SEHNR and CDR2 is FQNEAQ (reference sequence). The CDR3 totals 12 residues. V was clipped by 6 bases and J by 6 bases; unmatched bases: 4. This chain's CDR3 is CASRTGDHGYTF. The CDR3 coding sequence is TGTGCCAGCAGAACAGGGGACCATGGCTACACCTTC.

The gene calls are TRBV7-9 and TRBJ2-7; possibly TRBD1 for D (6 bases). The CDR3 is 13 amino acids. V lost 11 bases and J 3 bases, leaving 17 bases between the germline ends. Germline V gives CDR1 SEHNR, CDR2 FQNEAQ (reference sequence). The CDR3 bases are TGTGCCGTACAACAGGGAAACGACTACGAGCAGTACGTC. As protein: CAVQQGNDYEQYV.

This chain uses TRBV20-1 with TRBJ1-1; D remains unclear. The CDR3 loop spans 13 amino acids. Germline V gives CDR1 DFQATT, CDR2 SNEGSKA (reference sequence). Trimming pared 0 bases from V and 0 bases from J, leaving 5 bases between. CDR3 sequence (DNA): TGCAGTGCTAGAGAGGGCATGAACACTGAAGCTTTCTTT. Translating it yields CSAREGMNTEAFF.

The chain has TRBV25-1 and TRBJ2-7; D might be TRBD1 (5 bases). The CDR3 spans 14 residues. Trimming stripped 1 base from V and 2 bases from J, with 9 bases between. In germline, CDR1 is MGHDK, CDR2 SYGVNS. In nucleotides, the CDR3 is TGTGCCAGCAGTGAATCAGGGTCGACCTACGAGCAGTACTTC. Protein product: CASSESGSTYEQYF.

The rearrangement uses TRBV7-2 and TRBJ1-3, with 10 bases that match TRBD1. The junction had 8 bases not matched to a gene; V was cut back by 4 bases and J by 8 bases. The CDR3 contains 15 residues. Germline CDR1 reads SGHTA; CDR2 reads FQGNSA. CDR3 in amino acids: CASSSGTGARDTIYF. CDR3 sequence (DNA): TGTGCCAGCAGCTCCGGGACAGGGGCGAGGGACACCATATATTTT.

The chain joins TRBV12-3 or TRBV12-4 to TRBJ1-1; D not certain. The CDR3 sequence is 13 residues long. Trimming left V 1 base short and J 5 bases short, with 8 bases between. The CDR3 coding sequence is TGTGCCAGCAGTTTAGTTTCCCAGACTGAAGCTTTCTTT. Translation: CASSLVSQTEAFF.

The V and J genes are TRBV9 and TRBJ2-3; D call uncertain. The CDR3 runs to 14 residues. Germline V gene data show CDR1 as SGDLS and CDR2 as YYNGEE. V was trimmed by 4 bases and J by 5 bases, leaving 14 bases between them. CDR3 bases: TGTGCCAGCAGCCCCCAGCCACGTAAAGATACGCAGTATTTT. Amino acids: CASSPQPRKDTQYF. The full variable domain, its missing parts supplied by reference TRBV9 and TRBJ2-3, is DSGVTQTPKHLITATGQRVTLRCSPRSGDLSVYWYQQSLDQGLQFLIQYYNGEERAKGNILERFSAQQFPDLHSELNLSSLELGDSALYFCASSPQPRKDTQYFGPGTRLTVL.

The V and J genes are TRBV5-4 and TRBJ2-3; no reliable D call. CDR1 and CDR2 (germline): SGHNT, YYREEE (reference sequence). The V and J ends lost 0 bases and 6 bases respectively, with 5 bases between them. This CDR3 spans 12 amino acids. The CDR3 DNA reads TGTGCCAGCAGCTTGGTATTTGATACGCAGTATTTT. Protein product: CASSLVFDTQYF.